Listed below are T cell receptor beta chains from one sample, sequenced in a study of blood T cell repertoires in COVID-19. Clones were sequenced by immunoSEQ multiplex PCR, and TCRdb holds only the in-frame ones, with some missing. The table shows roughly 200,000 clones, with approximately 91% occurring only once. Sequenced material: peripheral blood. The receptors here all came from a man aged 18 to 30 with active or convalescent COVID-19. Both conserved end residues are part of each CDR3. Fields, in order: J gene, V gene, CDR3 protein.

J gene: TRBJ1-2
V gene: TRBV5-1
CDR3 protein: CASSPGQGNGYTF

J gene: TRBJ1-4
V gene: TRBV19
CDR3 protein: CASSGNLQPNEKLFF

J gene: TRBJ2-3
V gene: TRBV7-2
CDR3 protein: CASKRLAGDTQYF

J gene: TRBJ1-4
V gene: TRBV19
CDR3 protein: CASSIEIGRFTNEKLFF

J gene: TRBJ1-5
V gene: TRBV4-2
CDR3 protein: CASSQSSQPNQPQHF

J gene: TRBJ2-5
V gene: TRBV12-3/TRBV12-4
CDR3 protein: CASSFGGTGTQYF

J gene: TRBJ2-2
V gene: TRBV2
CDR3 protein: CASLAGGNTGELFF

J gene: TRBJ1-1
V gene: TRBV30
CDR3 protein: CAWSVSTGVEAFF

J gene: TRBJ2-2
V gene: TRBV11-2
CDR3 protein: CASSFSSIGTGVAGELFF

J gene: TRBJ2-7
V gene: TRBV6-2/TRBV6-3
CDR3 protein: CASSHPRTVLAGGLKYEQYF

J gene: TRBJ1-5
V gene: TRBV27
CDR3 protein: CASSLYVTGRNQPQHF

J gene: TRBJ2-7
V gene: TRBV15
CDR3 protein: CATSSLAGVSYEQYF

J gene: TRBJ2-2
V gene: TRBV4-2
CDR3 protein: CASSQVRGEMNTGELFF

J gene: TRBJ2-1
V gene: TRBV14
CDR3 protein: CASSLDTYNEQFF

J gene: TRBJ1-4
V gene: TRBV7-9
CDR3 protein: CASSSGQGNEKLFF

J gene: TRBJ2-1
V gene: TRBV19
CDR3 protein: CASSRGEGVTYNEQFF

J gene: TRBJ1-5
V gene: TRBV19
CDR3 protein: CASSIGVSRGNQPQHF

J gene: TRBJ1-1
V gene: TRBV19
CDR3 protein: CASSPGTGFNTEAFF

J gene: TRBJ2-3
V gene: TRBV19
CDR3 protein: CASSIRGITKTSVSTDTQYF